This TCR beta chain was recovered during a study of control samples from healthy donors and cancer patients (dated by TCRdb to between 2020 and 2021). Turning to this clone: No cognate antigen has been identified for it. The input lacks base qualities; no much larger clone sits a single base away.

The library was produced with the immunoSEQ multiplex PCR assay. TCRdb mirrors the immuneACCESS table, restricted to in-frame sequences. Some clones are absent from its copies; in checked studies, under half trace to an unresolved V gene, and the reason for the others is unknown. The sample data list around 94,000 clones, and roughly 86% of these were observed just once. Roughly 1.3% of the sample is taken by the ten largest. This clonotype was obtained from a woman aged 50 to 60 in good health. The material sequenced was blood.

The CDR3 protein: CASSLARDSLNYGYTF. In nucleotides, the sequence is TGCGCCAGCAGCTTGGCTCGGGACAGCCTTAACTATGGCTACACCTTC. The rearrangement combines TRBV5-1 with TRBJ1-2; 7 bases in the junction line up with TRBD1. As encoded in the germline V gene, CDR1 is SGHRS while CDR2 is YFSETQ. The germline V end is reduced by 0 bases and the J end by 1 base; junction bases left unmatched: 6. The CDR3 numbers 16 residues from cysteine through phenylalanine. Only the CDR3 DNA is retained, 48 bases long and in frame from the first base.